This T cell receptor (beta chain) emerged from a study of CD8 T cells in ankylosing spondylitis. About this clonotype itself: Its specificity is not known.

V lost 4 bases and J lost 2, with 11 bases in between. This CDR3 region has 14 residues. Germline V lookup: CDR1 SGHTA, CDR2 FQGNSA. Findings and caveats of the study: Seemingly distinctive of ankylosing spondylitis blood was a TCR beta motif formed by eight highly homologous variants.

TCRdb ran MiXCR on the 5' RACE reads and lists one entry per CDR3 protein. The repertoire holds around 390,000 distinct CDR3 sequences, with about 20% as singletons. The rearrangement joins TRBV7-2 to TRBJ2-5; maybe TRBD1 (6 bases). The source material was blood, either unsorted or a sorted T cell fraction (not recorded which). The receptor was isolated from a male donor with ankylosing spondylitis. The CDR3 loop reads CASSSTGIQETQYF. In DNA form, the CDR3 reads TGTGCCAGCAGCTCAACAGGGATACAAGAGACCCAGTACTTC.